The rows below give T cell receptor beta chains drawn from one sample of a study of blood T cell repertoires in COVID-19. Repertoires were generated with immunoSEQ multiplex PCR, while TCRdb's copy carries only in-frame clones and drops some. The sample carries a few hundred thousand clones, around 83% recorded once. Sequenced sample: peripheral blood. The receptors originated from a woman between 18 and 29 years old with acute or convalescent COVID-19. CDR3s include the opening cysteine and the closing phenylalanine or tryptophan. Each record gives: clone size, V gene, D gene, J gene, CDR3 DNA, CDR3 protein. The D gene is left open where the match is weak. Where a row states a size, it is once, few, many or the class of an expanded clone; other rows omit it.

NA	TRBV7-8	TRBD2	TRBJ2-3	TGTGCCAGCAGCTTAGTACCGGGAGGGCCCAATACGCAGTATTTT	CASSLVPGGPNTQYF
NA	TRBV7-8	TRBD2	TRBJ2-5	TGTGCCAGCAGCTTAGCCCCTAGCGGGATCGAGACCCAGTACTTC	CASSLAPSGIETQYF
few	TRBV24-1	NA	TRBJ1-2	TGTGCCACCAGTGACGCTACAGGGTCCTATGGCTACACCTTC	CATSDATGSYGYTF
NA	TRBV28	TRBD1	TRBJ1-5	TGTGCCAGCAGTTTGGGACAGGGATCTCAGCCCCAGCATTTT	CASSLGQGSQPQHF
NA	TRBV14	TRBD1	TRBJ1-6	TGTGCCAGCAGCCAAGCCTGGATGACAGGGGGGTATATTTCACCCCTCCACTTT	CASSQAWMTGGYISPLHF
NA	TRBV30	NA	TRBJ2-7	TGTGCCTGGAGCTCGGCGGCATACGAGCAGTACTTC	CAWSSAAYEQYF
NA	TRBV21-1	NA	TRBJ2-1	TGTGCCAGCAGCAAACCCAAAGCGGGCAACTACAATGAGCAGTTCTTC	CASSKPKAGNYNEQFF
NA	TRBV27	TRBD1	TRBJ2-1	TGTGCCAGCAGTTTCGGGACAGGGGGACAACGCAATGAGCAGTTCTTC	CASSFGTGGQRNEQFF
NA	TRBV6-2/TRBV6-3	NA	TRBJ2-4	TGTGCCAGCAGTTACTTACGACAGACCCTAGCCAAAAACATTCAGTACTTC	CASSYLRQTLAKNIQYF
NA	TRBV16	TRBD2	TRBJ2-4	TGTGCCAGCAGCCAATCTTTAGGGACTAGCGGCAAAAACATTCAGTACTTC	CASSQSLGTSGKNIQYF
NA	TRBV2	TRBD1	TRBJ2-3	TGTGCCAGTCTCAAGGGAGGGACAGGGGCCCGCACAGATACGCAGTATTTT	CASLKGGTGARTDTQYF
NA	TRBV10-1	NA	TRBJ1-1	TGCGCCAGCAGACTTAAATTGAACACTGAAGCTTTCTTT	CASRLKLNTEAFF
NA	TRBV29-1	NA	TRBJ2-1	TGCAGTGGTGATGGCAACTACAATGAGCAGTTCTTC	CSGDGNYNEQFF
NA	TRBV6-2/TRBV6-3	TRBD2	TRBJ2-7	TGTGCCAGCAGTTCGACTAGCAACTACGAGCAGTACTTC	CASSSTSNYEQYF
NA	TRBV27	NA	TRBJ2-5	TGTGCCAGCAGCCCGAAAGCCCAATACCCCCAAGAGACCCAGTACTTC	CASSPKAQYPQETQYF
NA	TRBV13	TRBD1	TRBJ1-2	TGTGCCAGCAGCTCGACAGGGGTTGGCTATGGCTACACCTTC	CASSSTGVGYGYTF
NA	TRBV7-2	TRBD2	TRBJ2-1	TGTGCCAGCAGCTTAGGATTAGCGGGAGCCTACAATGAGCAGTTCTTC	CASSLGLAGAYNEQFF
NA	TRBV10-3	TRBD1	TRBJ1-1	TGTGCCATCAGTCTTCCCCGGACAGGCCCGCTGACTGAAGCTTTCTTT	CAISLPRTGPLTEAFF
few	TRBV19	NA	TRBJ1-5	TGTGCCAGTAGTATATATGGCAGGGGTCAGCCCCAGCATTTT	CASSIYGRGQPQHF
NA	TRBV30	NA	TRBJ1-2	TGTGCCTTCTTACACAGCCTCTATGGCTACACCTTC	CAFLHSLYGYTF
NA	TRBV6-5	TRBD2	TRBJ2-7	TGTGCCAGCAGTAGCCTCCGATTAGCGGGCTACGAGCAGTACTTC	CASSSLRLAGYEQYF
NA	TRBV18	NA	TRBJ2-5	TGTGCCAGCTCACCGTTTTTAGCGGAACAAGAGACCCAGTACTTC	CASSPFLAEQETQYF
NA	TRBV7-3	NA	TRBJ1-1	TGTGCCAGCAGCTTAAACGGGGGGAACACTGAAGCTTTCTTT	CASSLNGGNTEAFF
once	TRBV19	NA	TRBJ1-1	TGTGCCAGCGCAATGAGAGAGCGGAACACTGAAGCTTTCTTT	CASAMRERNTEAFF
few	TRBV4-3	NA	TRBJ1-1	TGCGCCAGCAGCCGGGAAAGGTCCGGGGGAGCAGTTGAAGCTTTCTTT	CASSRERSGGAVEAFF
NA	TRBV14	TRBD2	TRBJ2-7	TGTGCCAGCAGCCAAGGGACTAGCGGGATAACCTACGAGCAGTACTTC	CASSQGTSGITYEQYF
NA	TRBV21-1	NA	TRBJ2-7	TGTGCCAGCAGCAAAGGGGAGGGAGGGGCCCCCTACGAGCAGTACTTC	CASSKGEGGAPYEQYF
NA	TRBV27	TRBD2	TRBJ2-1	TGTGCCAGCACCAAAAGCGGGGCAGGAGGACTAGCGGGCAGCTCCTACAATGAGCAGTTCTTC	CASTKSGAGGLAGSSYNEQFF
NA	TRBV19	NA	TRBJ1-1	TGTGCCAGTAGTTTTACAGGCTGGAAAGGGAACACTGAAGCTTTCTTT	CASSFTGWKGNTEAFF
NA	TRBV19	NA	TRBJ1-1	TGTGCCAGTAGTATAGGAGGCACCCACACTGAAGCTTTCTTT	CASSIGGTHTEAFF
NA	TRBV30	NA	TRBJ1-1	TGTGCCTGGAGTACTACGGCGAACACTGAAGCTTTCTTT	CAWSTTANTEAFF
few	TRBV5-4	NA	TRBJ2-3	TGTGCCAGCAGCATCCGGGGGACTAGCACAGATACGCAGTATTTT	CASSIRGTSTDTQYF
NA	TRBV19	NA	TRBJ2-7	TGTGCCAGTAGTACGGTGACAGGTACCTACGAGCAGTACTTC	CASSTVTGTYEQYF
NA	TRBV10-3	NA	TRBJ1-5	TGTGCCACCAATGGATTGGGCACGGCTCAGCCCCAGCATTTT	CATNGLGTAQPQHF
NA	TRBV6-4	TRBD1	TRBJ1-1	TGTGCCAGCAGTGACCCAGGGGGCCCCATGAACACTGAAGCTTTCTTT	CASSDPGGPMNTEAFF
few	TRBV5-8	TRBD1	TRBJ2-1	TGTGCCAGCAGCTTGGACAGGGGTCGGGTCAATGAGCAGTTCTTC	CASSLDRGRVNEQFF
NA	TRBV30	NA	TRBJ1-5	TGTGCCTGGAGTGTCCATAGCAATCAGCCCCAGCATTTT	CAWSVHSNQPQHF
NA	TRBV2	NA	TRBJ1-1	TGTGCCACCGAGGAGTCAGTGAACACTGAAGCTTTCTTT	CATEESVNTEAFF
many	TRBV11-1	NA	TRBJ2-7	TGTGCCAGCAGCTTAGGCAGGGCGGCCTACGAGCAGTACTTC	CASSLGRAAYEQYF
NA	TRBV20-1	NA	TRBJ1-5	TGCAGTGCTAGTTTCCAGGGAAATCAGCCCCAGCATTTT	CSASFQGNQPQHF
once	TRBV18	NA	TRBJ1-1	TGTGCCAGCTCACCACCCCGGGGGGCGAACACTGAAGCTTTCTTT	CASSPPRGANTEAFF
NA	TRBV7-9	NA	TRBJ1-6	TGTGCCAGCAGCTTACGGCAGGGCTATAATTCACCCCTCCACTTT	CASSLRQGYNSPLHF
NA	TRBV9	TRBD2	TRBJ2-1	TGTGCCAGCAGCGTAGGGACTAGCGGGATATCCTACAATGAGCAGTTCTTC	CASSVGTSGISYNEQFF
NA	TRBV6-5	NA	TRBJ1-2	TGTGCCAGCAGTTACTCGACGGCGAGGGATGGCTACACCTTC	CASSYSTARDGYTF
NA	TRBV7-2	TRBD2	TRBJ2-7	TGTGCCAGCAGCCCGGGGTCCGGGAGGGCCTCCTACGAGCAGTACTTC	CASSPGSGRASYEQYF
NA	TRBV2	TRBD2	TRBJ2-7	TGTGCCAGCTCTTGGACTAGCGGCCTCCTGGAGCAGTACTTC	CASSWTSGLLEQYF
NA	TRBV5-5	TRBD1	TRBJ2-7	TGTGCCAGCAGCCCGGACAGGGGCACTGCCTACGAGCAGTACTTC	CASSPDRGTAYEQYF
NA	TRBV5-4	TRBD1	TRBJ1-2	TGTGCCAGCAGCGCCGACGCCCCGGGACAGGGGGCCTATGGCTACACCTTC	CASSADAPGQGAYGYTF
NA	TRBV2	TRBD1	TRBJ2-1	TGTGCCAGCAAGGGGCAGGGGGAGCCCAATGAGCAGTTCTTC	CASKGQGEPNEQFF
once	TRBV3-1/TRBV3-2	TRBD2	TRBJ2-1	TGTGCCAGCAGCCAAGGAGGGGGGACTAGCTCATATGAGCAGTTCTTC	CASSQGGGTSSYEQFF
few	TRBV19	TRBD2	TRBJ2-1	TGTGCCAGTAGATCTAGCGGGTCTTACAATGAGCAGTTCTTC	CASRSSGSYNEQFF
NA	TRBV7-6	TRBD1	TRBJ2-7	TGTGCCAGCAGCCCGCAGGACAGGGTGGCCTACGAGCAGTACTTC	CASSPQDRVAYEQYF
NA	TRBV4-3	NA	TRBJ2-5	TGCGCCAGCAGCCAGAGTAGCGTACAGTACCAAGAGACCCAGTACTTC	CASSQSSVQYQETQYF
NA	TRBV18	NA	TRBJ1-4	TGTGCCAGCTCACCGCAGGGGCGGTTGGACGAAAAACTGTTTTTT	CASSPQGRLDEKLFF